This T cell receptor beta chain was found in a study of post-analysis software for immune sequencing data. Study conclusions and caveats: Among a few TRBV segments more frequent in patients than controls were TRBV5-6, TRBV5-1 and TRBV20-1. People with multiple sclerosis had a significantly lower normalized Chao1 diversity than controls did.

The CDR3 length is 16 residues. Germline V gene lookup returns CDR1 SGDLS and CDR2 YYNGEE. V lost 0 bases to trimming and J lost 4 bases, with 16 bases between them. Unique molecular identifiers had been added to the TCR beta cDNA libraries. TCRdb reprocessed the PCR reads with MiXCR, giving one entry per CDR3 protein. The data contain 650,000 to 900,000 distinct CDR3 sequences, about half of them singletons. This clonotype was seen a handful of times. The antigen is unknown. What was sequenced was blood. The chain employs TRBV9 and TRBJ1-2, with D uncertain. This sequence was found in a girl between 10 and 17 years old with multiple sclerosis. The CDR3 DNA follows: TGTGCCAGCAGCGTAGATGAAGGAAGTAGTGCCTATGGCTACACCTTC. Translating it yields CASSVDEGSSAYGYTF.